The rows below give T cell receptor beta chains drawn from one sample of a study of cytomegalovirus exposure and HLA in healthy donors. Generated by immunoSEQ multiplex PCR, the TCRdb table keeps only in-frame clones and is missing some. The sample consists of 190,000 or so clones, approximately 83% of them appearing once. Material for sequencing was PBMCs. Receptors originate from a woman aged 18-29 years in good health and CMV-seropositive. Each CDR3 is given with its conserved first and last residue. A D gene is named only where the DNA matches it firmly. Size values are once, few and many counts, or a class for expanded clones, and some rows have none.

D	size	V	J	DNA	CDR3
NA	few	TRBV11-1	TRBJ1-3	TGTGCCAGCAGCCCCCGACAGTCTGCTGGAAACACCATATATTTT	CASSPRQSAGNTIYF
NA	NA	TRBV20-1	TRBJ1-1	TGCAGTGTCCCTGGGCACACTGAAGCTTTCTTT	CSVPGHTEAFF
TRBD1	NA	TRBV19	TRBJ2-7	TGTGCCAGTAGTCCAGGACAGGGAATTGAGCAGTACTTC	CASSPGQGIEQYF
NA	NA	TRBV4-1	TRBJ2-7	TGCGCCAGCAGCCTCGCGGGACGGAGCTCCTACGAGCAGTACTTC	CASSLAGRSSYEQYF
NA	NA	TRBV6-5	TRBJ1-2	TGTGCCAGCAGTTCAGGGGTTGGCTACACCTTC	CASSSGVGYTF
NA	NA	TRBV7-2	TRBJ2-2	TGTGCCAGCAGCTCACAGATGAACACCGGGGAGCTGTTTTTT	CASSSQMNTGELFF
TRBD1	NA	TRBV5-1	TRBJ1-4	TGCGCCAGCAGCTTGACAAACAGGGGCTCAGGACTGTTTTTT	CASSLTNRGSGLFF
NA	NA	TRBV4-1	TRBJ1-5	TGCGCCAGCAGCCACACAGGACAGCCCCAGCATTTT	CASSHTGQPQHF
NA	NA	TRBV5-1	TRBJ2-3	TGCGCCAGCAGCTTTAATCCGTACACAGATACGCAGTATTTT	CASSFNPYTDTQYF
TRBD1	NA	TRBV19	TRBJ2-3	TGTGCCAGTAATCACAGGGGGCGCCTGGGCACAGATACGCAGTATTTT	CASNHRGRLGTDTQYF